The source of this T cell receptor beta chain is a study of cytomegalovirus exposure and HLA in healthy donors. Researchers ran the PCR with 60 Vbeta and 13 Jbeta primers. Clones were sequenced by immunoSEQ multiplex PCR, and TCRdb holds only the in-frame ones, with some missing. The profile shows some 160,000 clones, approximately 81% of them singletons. With regard to this clone: Its target is not known.

Study outcomes and limitations: The authors confirmed in vitro that three CMV-associated chains were specific for CMV antigens.

V was pared by 6 bases and J by 3 bases, with 2 bases of the junction left unmatched. Germline CDR1 and CDR2: LNHDA and SQIVND (reference sequence). The CDR3 extends over 14 amino acids. This sequence originates from a man younger than 30 in good health and CMV-seronegative. Sequencing input: PBMCs. This chain joins TRBV19 and TRBJ1-3, with 10 bases matching TRBD1. CDR3 region: CASSDRGLGNTIYF. The CDR3 DNA is TGTGCCAGTAGCGACAGGGGGCTTGGAAACACCATATATTTT.